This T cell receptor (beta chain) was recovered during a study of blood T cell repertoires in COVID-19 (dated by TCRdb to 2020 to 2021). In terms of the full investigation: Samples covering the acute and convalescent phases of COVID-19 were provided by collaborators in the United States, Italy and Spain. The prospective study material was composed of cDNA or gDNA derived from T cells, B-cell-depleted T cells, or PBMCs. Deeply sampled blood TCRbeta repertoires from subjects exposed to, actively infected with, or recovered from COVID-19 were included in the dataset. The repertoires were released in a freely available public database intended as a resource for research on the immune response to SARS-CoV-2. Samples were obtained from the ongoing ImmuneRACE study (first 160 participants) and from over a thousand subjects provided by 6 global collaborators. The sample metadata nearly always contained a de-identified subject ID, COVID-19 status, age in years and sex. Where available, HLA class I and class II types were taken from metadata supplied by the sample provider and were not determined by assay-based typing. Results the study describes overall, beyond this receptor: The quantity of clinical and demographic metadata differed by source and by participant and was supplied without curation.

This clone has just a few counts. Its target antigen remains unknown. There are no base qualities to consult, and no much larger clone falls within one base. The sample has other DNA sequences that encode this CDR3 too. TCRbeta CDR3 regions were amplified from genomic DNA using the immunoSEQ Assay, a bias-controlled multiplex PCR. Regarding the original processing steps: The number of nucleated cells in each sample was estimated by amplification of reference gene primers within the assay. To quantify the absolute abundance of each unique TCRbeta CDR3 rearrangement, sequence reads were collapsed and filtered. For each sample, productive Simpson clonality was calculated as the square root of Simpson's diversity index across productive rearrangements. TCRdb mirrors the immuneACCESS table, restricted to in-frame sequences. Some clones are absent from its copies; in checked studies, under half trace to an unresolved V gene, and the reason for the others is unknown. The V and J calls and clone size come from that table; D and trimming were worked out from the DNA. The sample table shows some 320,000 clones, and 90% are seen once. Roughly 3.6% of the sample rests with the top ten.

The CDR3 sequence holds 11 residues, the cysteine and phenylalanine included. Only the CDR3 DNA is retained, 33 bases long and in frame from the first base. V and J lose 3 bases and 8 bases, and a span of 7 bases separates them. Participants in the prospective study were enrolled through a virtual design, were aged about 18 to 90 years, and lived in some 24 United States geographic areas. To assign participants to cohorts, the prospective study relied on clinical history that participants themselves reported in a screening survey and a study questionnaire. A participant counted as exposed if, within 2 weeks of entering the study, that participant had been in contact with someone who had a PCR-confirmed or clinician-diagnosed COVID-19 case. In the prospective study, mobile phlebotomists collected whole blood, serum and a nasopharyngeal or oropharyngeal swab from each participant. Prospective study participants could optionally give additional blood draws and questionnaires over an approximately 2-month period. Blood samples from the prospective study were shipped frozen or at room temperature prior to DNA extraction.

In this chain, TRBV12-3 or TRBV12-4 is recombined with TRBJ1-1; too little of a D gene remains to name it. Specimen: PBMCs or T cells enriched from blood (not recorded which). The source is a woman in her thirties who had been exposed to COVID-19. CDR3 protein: CASSFGGEAFF. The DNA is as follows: TGTGCCAGCAGTTTTGGAGGCGAAGCTTTCTTT.